The 11 T cell receptor beta chains given below trace back to one sample, sequenced in a study of radiation and T cells in renal cell carcinoma. The time point denotes: baseline pretreatment blood. Treatment defined: 15 Gy SBRT to primary tumor, nephrectomy 4 weeks later. Profiled with immunoSEQ multiplex PCR; TCRdb holds only in-frame clones, not every one. Here the sample spans under 55,000 clones, about 80% being singletons. The sample here was blood, taken from a patient whose treatment included radiotherapy and nephrectomy. The source is a woman aged 65 to 85 with renal cell carcinoma.

The J gene is TRBJ2-5, the V gene TRBV14; D tentatively fits TRBD1 or TRBD2 (5 bases each). The CDR3 contains 16 residues. V dropped 2 bases and J dropped 5 bases, with 18 bases sitting between them. Germline CDR1 SGHDN, CDR2 FVKESK. In DNA form, the CDR3 reads TGTGCCAGCAGCCAAACCCGGGGCCAACGACAGGAGACCCAGTACTTC. It specifies CASSQTRGQRQETQYF.

This sequence joins TRBV13 and TRBJ1-1; D unresolved. V was clipped by 1 base and J by 1 base, with 7 bases between them. CDR1 and CDR2 from the germline V gene are PRHDT and FYEKMQ (reference sequence). This CDR3 is 14 amino acids long. This CDR3 is CASSLERGNTEAFF. The CDR3 DNA reads TGTGCCAGCAGCTTAGAACGGGGGAACACTGAAGCTTTCTTT.

This chain joins TRBV20-1 and TRBJ1-2; maybe TRBD1 (5 bases). CDR1 and CDR2 from the germline V gene are DFQATT and SNEGSKA (reference sequence). Trimming left V 7 bases short and J 8 bases short, with 14 bases between. The CDR3 has 11 amino acids. The DNA of the CDR3 is TGCAGTGTTAGGCAGGGAGTCGGCTACACCTTC. It translates to CSVRQGVGYTF.

The V gene is TRBV5-6, the J gene TRBJ2-7, with 8 bases matching TRBD1. Germline V lookup: CDR1 SGHDT, CDR2 YYEEEE. The CDR3 has 15 residues. J gave up 4 bases and V 0 bases, and 6 bases lay outside the gene matches. The CDR3 region is CASSLAGRGPYEQYF. The CDR3 DNA is TGTGCCAGCAGCTTGGCCGGCAGGGGGCCGTACGAGCAGTACTTC.

This clone has a single count. This chain uses TRBV5-1 with TRBJ2-3; 9 nucleotides agree with TRBD1. V lost 1 base to trimming and J lost 7 bases; unmatched junction nucleotides: 7. This CDR3 region has 15 residues. Germline CDR1 reads SGHRS; CDR2 reads YFSETQ. The CDR3 reads CASSLPDRGANTQYF. The CDR3 region has the DNA TGCGCCAGCAGCTTGCCGGACAGGGGTGCAAATACGCAGTATTTT.

This chain uses TRBV6-5 with TRBJ2-3, with 9 bases that match TRBD1. This CDR3 comprises 14 residues. Germline V CDR1 and CDR2: MNHEY, SVGAGI. The junction had 5 bases not matched to a gene; V was cut back by 4 bases and J by 6 bases. CDR3 loop: CASSSLGQGDTQYF. The CDR3 DNA sequence: TGTGCCAGCAGTTCCCTCGGACAGGGGGATACGCAGTATTTT.

This chain uses TRBV5-1 with TRBJ2-7; 9 positions match TRBD1. V shed 0 bases, J shed 0 bases, and the junction held 7 bases outside the gene matches. CDR3 length: 17 amino acids. Germline V gene data show CDR1 as SGHRS and CDR2 as YFSETQ. CDR3 region: CASSLEQGAFSSYEQYF. CDR3 coding DNA: TGCGCCAGCAGCTTGGAACAGGGGGCCTTCAGCTCCTACGAGCAGTACTTC.

The rearrangement joins TRBV7-2 to TRBJ2-5, with no clear D. The CDR3 spans 13 residues. Germline V lookup: CDR1 SGHTA, CDR2 FQGNSA. V was pared by 2 bases and J by 9 bases, with 13 bases between. The CDR3 DNA reads TGTGCCAGCAGCTTAACCCAATTCGGGTCCCAGTACTTC. Encoded protein: CASSLTQFGSQYF.

This chain connects TRBV7-8 to TRBJ2-6, with D perhaps TRBD1 or TRBD2 (5 bases each). The CDR3 has 16 amino acids. The V end was cut by 6 bases, the J end by 0 bases, with 12 bases between. The germline V gene encodes CDR1 SGHVS and CDR2 FQNEAQ. CDR3 region: CASRSRGHSGANVLTF. The CDR3 coding sequence is TGTGCCAGCAGGAGCCGGGGCCACTCTGGGGCCAACGTCCTGACTTTC. Looking up the rest from reference TRBV7-8 and TRBJ2-6 gives the full variable domain: GAGVSQSPRYKVAKRGQDVALRCDPISGHVSLFWYQQALGQGPEFLTYFQNEAQLDKSGLPSDRFFAERPEGSVSTLKIQRTQQEDSAVYLCASRSRGHSGANVLTFGAGSRLTVL.

This rearrangement joins TRBV18 to TRBJ1-2; no definite D call. The CDR3 has 13 residues. The V gene's germline CDR1 is KGHSH and CDR2 LQKENI. V lost 2 bases to trimming and J lost 11 bases, with 15 bases between them. CDR3 sequence reads: CASSPVEDGLYTF. CDR3 DNA sequence: TGTGCCAGCTCACCAGTAGAGGACGGATTATACACCTTC.

This chain connects TRBV13 to TRBJ1-5; D remains ambiguous. Germline assignment: CDR1 PRHDT and CDR2 FYEKMQ (reference sequence). Trimming pared 4 bases from V and 3 bases from J, leaving 10 bases between. The CDR3 length is 14 residues. The CDR3 region has the DNA TGTGCCAGCAGCTCATCTGGCCTCAATCAGCCCCAGCATTTT. Amino acid sequence: CASSSSGLNQPQHF.